This T cell receptor (beta chain) was sequenced in a study of blood T cells in healthy people across ages. Study details: Template-switching capture recovered about one barcoded beta molecule per two T cells.

CDR1 is KGHSH and CDR2 is LQKENI in the germline V gene. V dropped 0 bases and J dropped 4 bases, with 13 bases sitting between them. This CDR3 comprises 15 residues. For this clonotype: The antigen is unknown.

The study's findings and limits: Per million T cells, TCR beta diversity dropped roughly linearly as age increased.

Next came a second PCR, run for about 7 to 12 cycles, which used a sample-barcoded 5' primer along with a J-beta primer mix. Template switching added a 12-random-nucleotide identifier to every cDNA molecule. TCRdb recomputed calls from the 5' RACE reads with MiXCR, one row per CDR3 protein. The sample shows about a million distinct CDR3 sequences, 40% to 60% of them seen only once. The rearrangement joins TRBV18 to TRBJ2-7, with D unclear. This TCR was recovered from a man aged 30 to 45 in good health. Material: blood. The CDR3, as DNA: TGTGCCAGCTCACCACCCGCGGCAGTCAATTACGAGCAGTACTTC. Protein: CASSPPAAVNYEQYF.